This is a list of T cell receptor beta chains from one sample in a study of blood T cell repertoires in COVID-19. The data were produced by immunoSEQ multiplex PCR, yet TCRdb's version contains in-frame clones alone and is incomplete. The sample lists 180,000 or so clones; about three quarters were seen once. Sequencing was performed on peripheral blood. The receptors derive from a woman aged 45-65 years with active or convalescent COVID-19. The CDR3 runs from the conserved cysteine through the conserved F or W. The order of the fields is clone size, J gene, V gene, D gene, CDR3 protein, CDR3 DNA. A D gene is named only where the DNA matches it firmly. Clone size is shown for a subset of rows, as once, few, many or a class of expanded clone.

size: NA; J: TRBJ2-2; V: TRBV24-1; D: NA; CDR3: CATSAMGQVNTGELFF; DNA: TGTGCCACCAGTGCAATGGGGCAGGTTAACACCGGGGAGCTGTTTTTT
size: NA; J: TRBJ2-2; V: TRBV29-1; D: TRBD1; CDR3: CSTLAQGAGELFF; DNA: TGCAGCACTTTAGCTCAGGGGGCCGGGGAGCTGTTTTTT
size: NA; J: TRBJ2-5; V: TRBV7-9; D: TRBD2; CDR3: CASSSGLAGRRGQETQYF; DNA: TGTGCCAGCAGCTCGGGACTAGCGGGAAGGCGGGGGCAAGAGACCCAGTACTTC
size: NA; J: TRBJ1-4; V: TRBV30; D: NA; CDR3: CAWSETGLGEKLFF; DNA: TGTGCCTGGAGTGAAACAGGGTTGGGGGAAAAACTGTTTTTT
size: NA; J: TRBJ1-1; V: TRBV15; D: NA; CDR3: CALANPEAFF; DNA: TGTGCTCTAGCCAACCCTGAAGCTTTCTTT
size: NA; J: TRBJ2-1; V: TRBV2; D: TRBD2; CDR3: CASTGLAGVREQFF; DNA: TGTGCCAGCACCGGACTAGCGGGAGTTCGTGAGCAGTTCTTC
size: NA; J: TRBJ2-3; V: TRBV29-1; D: NA; CDR3: CSVDLGGGLATDTQYF; DNA: TGCAGCGTTGATCTTGGGGGGGGGCTCGCCACAGATACGCAGTATTTT
size: NA; J: TRBJ2-1; V: TRBV28; D: TRBD1; CDR3: CASSLSTPGQLREFF; DNA: TGTGCCAGCAGTTTATCTACCCCGGGACAGCTAAGGGAGTTCTTC
size: NA; J: TRBJ2-1; V: TRBV19; D: TRBD2; CDR3: CASSIASKGSGDYNEQFF; DNA: TGTGCCAGTAGTATAGCCTCGAAGGGTAGCGGGGACTACAATGAGCAGTTCTTC
size: NA; J: TRBJ2-3; V: TRBV28; D: NA; CDR3: CASSLRGRETDTQYF; DNA: TGTGCCAGCAGTTTGAGGGGGCGGGAAACAGATACGCAGTATTTT
size: once; J: TRBJ2-7; V: TRBV11-2; D: TRBD2; CDR3: CASSSRTRNPYEQYF; DNA: TGTGCCAGCAGCTCAAGGACTAGAAACCCCTACGAGCAGTACTTC
size: NA; J: TRBJ2-7; V: TRBV7-9; D: TRBD2; CDR3: CASSLGAGVGEQYF; DNA: TGTGCCAGCAGCTTAGGAGCGGGGGTTGGCGAGCAGTACTTC
size: few; J: TRBJ2-2; V: TRBV5-1; D: TRBD2; CDR3: CASSLNLAANTGELFF; DNA: TGCGCCAGCAGCTTAAATCTAGCGGCGAACACCGGGGAGCTGTTTTTT
size: NA; J: TRBJ1-5; V: TRBV10-3; D: TRBD1; CDR3: CAVKGQASDQPQHF; DNA: TGTGCCGTGAAGGGACAGGCGAGCGATCAGCCCCAGCATTTT
size: NA; J: TRBJ2-3; V: TRBV19; D: NA; CDR3: CASRPTGGGDTQYF; DNA: TGTGCCAGTAGGCCTACAGGCGGAGGGGATACGCAGTATTTT
size: NA; J: TRBJ2-1; V: TRBV12-3/TRBV12-4; D: NA; CDR3: CASSQGNEQFF; DNA: TGTGCCAGCTCTCAGGGGAATGAGCAGTTCTTC
size: NA; J: TRBJ2-5; V: TRBV19; D: NA; CDR3: CASSNPGETQYF; DNA: TGTGCCAGTAGTAACCCCGGGGAGACCCAGTACTTC
size: NA; J: TRBJ1-5; V: TRBV30; D: NA; CDR3: CAWSLGGGNQPQHF; DNA: TGTGCCTGGAGTCTCGGAGGGGGCAATCAGCCCCAGCATTTT
size: NA; J: TRBJ2-1; V: TRBV5-6; D: TRBD2; CDR3: CASSLASGGARAEQFF; DNA: TGTGCCAGCAGCTTGGCTAGCGGGGGGGCTCGGGCTGAGCAGTTCTTC
size: NA; J: TRBJ2-3; V: TRBV5-5; D: NA; CDR3: CASSLADRSTDTQYF; DNA: TGTGCCAGCAGCTTGGCGGACAGATCCACAGATACGCAGTATTTT
size: NA; J: TRBJ2-7; V: TRBV3-1/TRBV3-2; D: TRBD2; CDR3: CASSLGLAGVYEQYF; DNA: TGTGCCAGCAGCCTCGGACTAGCGGGAGTCTACGAGCAGTACTTC
size: NA; J: TRBJ2-2; V: TRBV12-3/TRBV12-4; D: NA; CDR3: CASKAGVTGELFF; DNA: TGTGCCAGCAAGGCAGGGGTTACCGGGGAGCTGTTTTTT
size: NA; J: TRBJ2-2; V: TRBV7-3; D: TRBD2; CDR3: CASSLRPSGTNTGELFF; DNA: TGTGCCAGCAGCTTAAGGCCTAGCGGTACGAACACCGGGGAGCTGTTTTTT
size: once; J: TRBJ1-1; V: TRBV4-3; D: TRBD1; CDR3: CASSRDRVNTEAFF; DNA: TGCGCCAGCAGCCGAGACAGGGTGAACACTGAAGCTTTCTTT
size: NA; J: TRBJ1-2; V: TRBV12-3/TRBV12-4; D: NA; CDR3: CASSLGTADGYTF; DNA: TGTGCCAGCAGTTTAGGGACAGCGGATGGCTACACCTTC
size: NA; J: TRBJ1-3; V: TRBV18; D: NA; CDR3: CASSSLTLPDTIYF; DNA: TGTGCCAGCTCTTCTCTAACCCTCCCGGACACCATATATTTT
size: once; J: TRBJ1-2; V: TRBV10-3; D: NA; CDR3: CAISDQAGGSQGYTF; DNA: TGTGCCATCAGTGACCAAGCCGGGGGGTCTCAGGGCTACACCTTC
size: NA; J: TRBJ2-7; V: TRBV2; D: TRBD2; CDR3: CASTSGGTYEQYF; DNA: TGTGCCAGCACCAGCGGGGGAACCTACGAGCAGTACTTC
size: NA; J: TRBJ1-1; V: TRBV5-4; D: NA; CDR3: CASSSSLMNTEAFF; DNA: TGTGCCAGCAGCTCGTCCCTTATGAACACTGAAGCTTTCTTT
size: NA; J: TRBJ2-5; V: TRBV12-3/TRBV12-4; D: NA; CDR3: CASNRRRETQYF; DNA: TGTGCCAGCAACCGGCGGAGGGAGACCCAGTACTTC
size: few; J: TRBJ2-7; V: TRBV11-2; D: NA; CDR3: CASSGNTGYEQYF; DNA: TGTGCCAGCAGCGGTAACACAGGTTACGAGCAGTACTTC
size: once; J: TRBJ2-2; V: TRBV24-1; D: NA; CDR3: CATGQSNTGELFF; DNA: TGTGCCACCGGTCAGTCGAACACCGGGGAGCTGTTTTTT
size: NA; J: TRBJ2-5; V: TRBV6-5; D: NA; CDR3: CASAEQETQYF; DNA: TGTGCCTCAGCGGAACAAGAGACCCAGTACTTC
size: NA; J: TRBJ1-5; V: TRBV28; D: TRBD1; CDR3: CASTLRRQGDQPQHF; DNA: TGTGCCAGCACCCTGCGGCGACAGGGGGATCAGCCCCAGCATTTT
size: once; J: TRBJ2-3; V: TRBV10-3; D: TRBD1; CDR3: CAMGTGETDTQYF; DNA: TGTGCCATGGGGACAGGGGAGACAGATACGCAGTATTTT
size: many; J: TRBJ2-7; V: TRBV30; D: NA; CDR3: CAWSGGAYEQYF; DNA: TGTGCCTGGAGTGGGGGGGCCTACGAGCAGTACTTC
size: NA; J: TRBJ1-1; V: TRBV9; D: NA; CDR3: CASSGGPTMNTEAFF; DNA: TGTGCCAGCAGCGGAGGTCCGACCATGAACACTGAAGCTTTCTTT
size: NA; J: TRBJ1-1; V: TRBV19; D: NA; CDR3: CASRPGGVNTEAFF; DNA: TGTGCCAGTAGGCCCGGAGGCGTGAACACTGAAGCTTTCTTT
size: NA; J: TRBJ2-1; V: TRBV7-3; D: TRBD2; CDR3: CASSSPGGLAGGNEQFF; DNA: TGTGCCAGCAGCTCCCCCGGGGGACTAGCGGGGGGCAACGAGCAGTTCTTC
size: NA; J: TRBJ2-3; V: TRBV6-4; D: NA; CDR3: CASAPGVETDTQYF; DNA: TGTGCCAGCGCCCCGGGGGTTGAGACAGATACGCAGTATTTT
size: NA; J: TRBJ1-2; V: TRBV4-3; D: NA; CDR3: CASSQQNYGYTF; DNA: TGCGCCAGCAGCCAACAGAACTATGGCTACACCTTC
size: NA; J: TRBJ1-5; V: TRBV19; D: NA; CDR3: CASTQGRSSNQPQHF; DNA: TGTGCCAGTACTCAGGGGCGGTCGAGCAATCAGCCCCAGCATTTT
size: once; J: TRBJ2-7; V: TRBV5-5; D: NA; CDR3: CASSTDLDRSYEQYF; DNA: TGTGCCAGCAGCACCGACCTCGACAGATCCTACGAGCAGTACTTC
size: once; J: TRBJ2-7; V: TRBV7-9; D: TRBD1; CDR3: CASSPDRVPREQYF; DNA: TGTGCCAGCAGCCCCGACAGGGTGCCTCGCGAGCAGTACTTC
size: NA; J: TRBJ1-1; V: TRBV28; D: TRBD1; CDR3: CASSLGQGNTEAFF; DNA: TGTGCCAGCAGTTTGGGACAGGGGAACACTGAAGCTTTCTTT
size: NA; J: TRBJ1-4; V: TRBV28; D: TRBD1; CDR3: CASSLNRGTTNEKLFF; DNA: TGTGCCAGCAGTTTGAACAGGGGAACGACTAATGAAAAACTGTTTTTT
size: NA; J: TRBJ1-1; V: TRBV5-6; D: TRBD1; CDR3: CASSPGTGGGFEAFF; DNA: TGTGCCAGCAGCCCCGGGACAGGTGGGGGGTTTGAAGCTTTCTTT
size: NA; J: TRBJ2-5; V: TRBV29-1; D: TRBD1; CDR3: CSVELNRGRGTQYF; DNA: TGCAGCGTTGAATTAAACAGGGGCCGGGGGACCCAGTACTTC